This entry concerns a single TCR beta chain. Its antigen remains unidentified. The PCR ran on 60 Vbeta and 13 Jbeta primers. TCRdb's copy holds only in-frame clones and misses some; the assay was immunoSEQ multiplex PCR. The sample yields fewer than 150,000 clones, around 69% seen once. This specimen belongs to a study of cytomegalovirus exposure and HLA in healthy donors. Study observations and caveats: Versus the roughly 700-donor mean, an Asian-associated ancestry cluster reportedly showed fewer N-insertions in a later analysis. Cytomegalovirus-associated status was assigned to about 150 TCR beta chains.

Germline V gene sequence: CDR1 SGHRS, CDR2 YFSETQ. This CDR3 comprises 15 residues. The ends lost 2 bases at V and 1 base at J; junction bases unmatched: 5. The sequence derives from a woman aged 40 to 50 in good health and CMV-seropositive. The chain carries TRBV5-1 and TRBJ2-5, with 7 bases identical to TRBD1. The sequenced material came from PBMCs. The CDR3 here is CASSLLTGPQETQYF. The DNA for the CDR3 is TGCGCCAGCAGCTTACTGACAGGGCCCCAAGAGACCCAGTACTTC.